A selection of T cell receptor beta chains follows, all from one sample in a study of blood T cells in healthy people across ages. MiXCR, applied by TCRdb to the 5' RACE reads, yields one record per CDR3 protein. The sample contains 650,000 to 700,000 distinct CDR3 sequences, roughly 32% of which appear only once. The sequenced sample consisted of blood. All receptors come from a woman of 80 years or more in good health. The CDR3 runs from the conserved cysteine through the conserved F or W. The D gene is left open where the match is weak. Only some rows state a clone size, as once, few, many or a class for expanded clones.

v_call,clone_size,d_call,j_call,cdr3_nt,cdr3_aa
TRBV9,many,.,TRBJ2-7,TGTGCCAGCAGCCCAGGCCTCTCCTACGAGCAGTACTTC,CASSPGLSYEQYF
TRBV4-2,.,TRBD2,TRBJ2-1,TGTGCCAGCAGCCAAGATGGTCGGACTAGCGGGGGTGGTGAGCAGTTCTTC,CASSQDGRTSGGGEQFF
TRBV10-3,.,.,TRBJ2-2,TGTGCCATCAGTGCAACAGGCACCGGGGAGCTGTTTTTT,CAISATGTGELFF
TRBV6-1,.,TRBD2,TRBJ2-7,TGTGCCAGCAGTGAGGTCCGACTAGCGGCCCGCAGTGAGCAGTACTTC,CASSEVRLAARSEQYF
TRBV14,many,.,TRBJ2-7,TGTGCCAGCAGCCCCCAGCCCCACTACGAGCAGTACTTC,CASSPQPHYEQYF
TRBV2,few,TRBD1,TRBJ2-7,TGTGCCAGCATTACGGGACAGATCTCCTACGAGCAGTACTTC,CASITGQISYEQYF
TRBV5-1,.,.,TRBJ2-7,TGCGCCAGCAGCCTCGGAAGGACTGATAGGCTCTCCTACGAGCAGTACTTC,CASSLGRTDRLSYEQYF
TRBV7-2,few,TRBD2,TRBJ2-7,TGTGCCAGCAGCGGCCGGACAGGGCTAGCGGGGGGACAAAGGAATGAGCAGTACTTC,CASSGRTGLAGGQRNEQYF
TRBV6-4,once,TRBD2,TRBJ2-1,TGTGCCAGCAGTAAACTAGCGGGAGAGCGGGATGAGCAGTTCTTC,CASSKLAGERDEQFF
TRBV28,many,.,TRBJ1-6,TGTGCCAGCAGTTTAGATAACGGAGATAATTCACCCCTCCACTTT,CASSLDNGDNSPLHF
TRBV5-1,many,TRBD2,TRBJ2-3,TGCGCCAGCAGCTTGGCCGGGACTAGAGGAGATACGCAGTATTTT,CASSLAGTRGDTQYF
TRBV20-1,once,.,TRBJ2-5,TGCAGTGCTAGAGATAGCGGTGGTAGCGGATACCAAGAGACCCAGTACTTC,CSARDSGGSGYQETQYF
TRBV28,.,.,TRBJ1-2,TGTGCCAGCAGTGTACAGGGAGGCTATGGCTACACCTTC,CASSVQGGYGYTF
TRBV7-9,once,.,TRBJ2-5,TGTGCCAGCAGCTTAGGGGGGTCCCAGTACTTC,CASSLGGSQYF
TRBV28,few,.,TRBJ1-2,TGTGCCAGCGGGGTCGGGGGTAACTATGGCTACACCTTC,CASGVGGNYGYTF
TRBV4-1,many,.,TRBJ2-1,TGCGCCAGCAGCCTTAACAATGAGCAGTTCTTC,CASSLNNEQFF
TRBV12-3/TRBV12-4,many,TRBD1,TRBJ2-7,TGTGCCAGCAGGCCCGTGGGACAGTACTACAATGAGCAGTACTTC,CASRPVGQYYNEQYF
TRBV4-1,.,.,TRBJ1-1,TGCGCCAGCAGCCAAGATCGCCATGGTGGCTTCACTGAAGCTTTCTTT,CASSQDRHGGFTEAFF
TRBV29-1,.,.,TRBJ2-3,TGCAGCGTTGGGCATACCGGTCTCACAGATACGCAGTATTTT,CSVGHTGLTDTQYF
TRBV5-1,.,TRBD1,TRBJ1-2,TGCGCCAGCAGCTTGGCCCGGGTTGGACAGGGCGACTATGGCTACACCTTC,CASSLARVGQGDYGYTF
TRBV28,.,TRBD1,TRBJ1-5,TGTGCCAGCAGTCCCTCGGGACAGGGAAGGAGCAATCAGCCCCAGCATTTT,CASSPSGQGRSNQPQHF
TRBV24-1,few,.,TRBJ2-5,TGTGCCACCAGTGACCGAATTTCACATGAGCAGTACTTC,CATSDRISHEQYF
TRBV5-1,many,.,TRBJ1-1,TGCGCCAGCAGCGGCGGGGCATTGAACACTGAAGCTTTCTTT,CASSGGALNTEAFF
TRBV11-2,.,.,TRBJ1-5,TGTGCCAGCAGCTTAGCAGTGTATAGCAATCAGCCCCAGCATTTT,CASSLAVYSNQPQHF
TRBV6-5,.,.,TRBJ2-3,TGTGCCAGCAGTTACACTCAGTCTAGCACAGATACGCAGTATTTT,CASSYTQSSTDTQYF
TRBV4-3,.,TRBD1,TRBJ2-2,TGCGCCAGCAGCCAAGACGTTACGTCCGGGACAGGGGTGGCCGGGGAGCTGTTTTTT,CASSQDVTSGTGVAGELFF
TRBV3-1,.,.,TRBJ2-7,TGTGCCAGCAGCCAACACAGCACCTACGAGCAGTACTTC,CASSQHSTYEQYF
TRBV5-1,few,.,TRBJ1-1,TGCGCCAGCAGCCCGAGGGGGGCTAGGGAGGACACTGAAGCTTTCTTT,CASSPRGAREDTEAFF
TRBV7-3,few,TRBD1,TRBJ2-7,TGTGCCAGCAGCCAAACAGGGTCCCCAGGGGGCGAGCAGTACTTC,CASSQTGSPGGEQYF
TRBV4-2,.,.,TRBJ2-1,TGTGCTAGCAGCCGTCTATCCCGCGGGGCAGGGAACAATGAGCAGTTCTTC,CASSRLSRGAGNNEQFF
TRBV20-1,few,.,TRBJ2-2,TGCAGTGCTAGAGTCCAGGGAATGGGGGAGCTGTTTTTT,CSARVQGMGELFF
TRBV6-6,many,.,TRBJ1-2,TGTGCCAGCAGTCAACAGTCTAACTATGGCTACACCTTC,CASSQQSNYGYTF
TRBV20-1,once,.,TRBJ2-2,TGCAGTGCTAGAGAAGGTCCAGGGGGGGGGCGCACCGGGGAGCTGTTTTTT,CSAREGPGGGRTGELFF
TRBV6-5,.,.,TRBJ1-3,TGTGCCAGCAGGGACCCCCCGGGAAACACCATATATTTT,CASRDPPGNTIYF
TRBV7-3,few,.,TRBJ2-1,TGTGCCAGCAGCTTATCATTGACAAGCCAGGATGAGCAGTTCTTC,CASSLSLTSQDEQFF
TRBV6-2/TRBV6-3,few,.,TRBJ1-2,TGTGCCAGCAGTTACGTTGAGGGAGCGGTTTTTGGCTACACCTTC,CASSYVEGAVFGYTF
TRBV28,.,.,TRBJ1-5,TGTGCCAGCAGTAACCCGGGACGGCTGAATCAGCCCCAGCATTTT,CASSNPGRLNQPQHF
TRBV4-3,.,TRBD1,TRBJ1-6,TGCGCCCGCAGCCAGGTACAGGGGGCTAATTCACCCCTCCACTTT,CARSQVQGANSPLHF
TRBV7-2,few,.,TRBJ1-1,TGTGCCAGCAGCCCCAGGACTGTCGGGTGGACTGAAGCTTTCTTT,CASSPRTVGWTEAFF
TRBV20-1,once,.,TRBJ2-4,TGCAGTGCCAGTAGGGACATTCGGTACTTC,CSASRDIRYF
TRBV7-6,.,TRBD2,TRBJ2-7,TGTGCCAGCAGCTCGGGACTAGCGGGGGCCACCTCCTACGAGCAGTACTTC,CASSSGLAGATSYEQYF
TRBV7-2,medium-sized,.,TRBJ2-3,TGTGCCAGCAGACCTGGACGGGGTCGAAGCACAGATACGCAGTATTTT,CASRPGRGRSTDTQYF
TRBV5-4,.,TRBD2,TRBJ2-7,TGTGCCAGCAGGGGCGGGACTAGCGGAACCTACGAGCAGTACTTC,CASRGGTSGTYEQYF
TRBV12-3/TRBV12-4,.,.,TRBJ2-5,TGTGCCAGCAGTTTGAGGTCCGGGGAAGAGACCCAGTACTTC,CASSLRSGEETQYF
TRBV5-1,.,.,TRBJ1-4,TGCGCCAGCAGCTTGGGAAACAGGGCCCTCAATGAAAAACTGTTTTTT,CASSLGNRALNEKLFF
TRBV21-1,many,.,TRBJ2-1,TGTGCCAGCAGCGATGGGGGGGTCGTCTCCTACAATGAGCAGTTCTTC,CASSDGGVVSYNEQFF
TRBV5-1,.,.,TRBJ2-2,TGCGCCAGCAGCTTCGGCAGGGTGGGGTACACCGGGGAGCTGTTTTTT,CASSFGRVGYTGELFF
TRBV3-1,many,TRBD2,TRBJ2-3,TGTGCCAGCAGCCAACTTGGCGGGGGGGATACTTTGAATACGCAGTATTTT,CASSQLGGGDTLNTQYF
TRBV7-8,few,.,TRBJ2-1,TGTGCCAGCAGCTTAATCACAGAAGGATTGGTTGAGCAGTTCTTC,CASSLITEGLVEQFF
TRBV9,.,.,TRBJ2-2,TGTGCCAGCAGCGTCGGGAGTGTGGACACCGGGGAGCTGTTTTTT,CASSVGSVDTGELFF
TRBV3-1,.,.,TRBJ2-1,TGTGCCAGCAGCCGATGGGGTACGTCCTACAATGAGCAGTTCTTC,CASSRWGTSYNEQFF
TRBV3-1,.,.,TRBJ2-2,TGTGCCAGCTCCCGCGCTACCACCGGGGAGCTGTTTTTT,CASSRATTGELFF
TRBV18,many,.,TRBJ2-7,TGTGCCAGCTCACCGATTCCCCCCCCGGGCTCCTACGAGCAGTACTTC,CASSPIPPPGSYEQYF
TRBV20-1,few,.,TRBJ1-2,TGCAGTGCTATGGCCCGGGTGGCGAACTATGGCTACACCTTC,CSAMARVANYGYTF